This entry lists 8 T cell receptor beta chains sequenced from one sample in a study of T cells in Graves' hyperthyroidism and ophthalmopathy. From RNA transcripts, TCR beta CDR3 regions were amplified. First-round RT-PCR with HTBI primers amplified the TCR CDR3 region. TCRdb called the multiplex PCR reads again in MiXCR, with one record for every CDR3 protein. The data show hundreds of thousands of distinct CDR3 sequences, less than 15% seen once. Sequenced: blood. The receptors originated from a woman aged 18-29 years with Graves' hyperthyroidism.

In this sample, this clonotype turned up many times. The CDR3 protein is CASSPEGVYYEQYF. CDR3 nucleotide sequence: TGTGCCAGCAGTCCCGAAGGGGTTTACTACGAGCAGTACTTC. The chain has TRBV7-9 and TRBJ2-7; D is perhaps TRBD1 (5 bases). The germline V gene has CDR1 SEHNR and CDR2 FQNEAQ (reference sequence). Trimming removed 6 bases from V and 3 bases from J, with 15 bases in between. The CDR3 extends over 14 amino acids.

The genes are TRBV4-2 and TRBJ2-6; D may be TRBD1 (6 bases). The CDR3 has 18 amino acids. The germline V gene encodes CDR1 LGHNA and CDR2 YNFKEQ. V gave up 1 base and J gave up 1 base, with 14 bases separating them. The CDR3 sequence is CASSQATGSESGANVLTF. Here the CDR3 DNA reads TGTGCCAGCAGCCAAGCTACAGGGTCGGAATCTGGGGCCAACGTCCTGACTTTC.

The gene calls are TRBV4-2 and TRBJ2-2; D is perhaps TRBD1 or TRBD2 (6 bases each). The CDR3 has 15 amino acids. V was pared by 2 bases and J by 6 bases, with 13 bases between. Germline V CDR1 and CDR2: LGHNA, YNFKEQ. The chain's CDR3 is CASSQSGGKAGELFF. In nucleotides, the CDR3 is TGTGCCAGCAGCCAATCCGGGGGCAAAGCCGGGGAGCTGTTTTTT.

The CDR3 DNA reads TGTGCCAGCAGCTTGTCGGGGGACACCGGGGAGCTGTTTTTT. It translates to CASSLSGDTGELFF. The gene calls are TRBV5-4 and TRBJ2-2; D perhaps matches TRBD2 (6 bases). Trimming left V 1 base short and J 3 bases short, with 7 bases between. In germline, CDR1 is SGHNT, CDR2 YYREEE (reference sequence). The CDR3 has 14 amino acids.

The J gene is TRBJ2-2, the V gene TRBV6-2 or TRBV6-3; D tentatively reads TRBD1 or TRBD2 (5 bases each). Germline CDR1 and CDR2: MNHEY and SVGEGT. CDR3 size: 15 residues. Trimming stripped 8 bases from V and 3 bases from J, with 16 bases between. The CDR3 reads CASPVRDGDTGELFF. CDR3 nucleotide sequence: TGTGCCAGCCCAGTCCGGGACGGGGACACCGGGGAGCTGTTTTTT.

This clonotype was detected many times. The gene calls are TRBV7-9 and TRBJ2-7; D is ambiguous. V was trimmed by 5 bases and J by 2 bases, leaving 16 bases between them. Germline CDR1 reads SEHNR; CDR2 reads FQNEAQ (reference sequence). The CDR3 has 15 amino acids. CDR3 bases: TGTGCCAGCAGCCTACCTGGAGAAGGGACCTACGAGCAGTACTTC. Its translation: CASSLPGEGTYEQYF.

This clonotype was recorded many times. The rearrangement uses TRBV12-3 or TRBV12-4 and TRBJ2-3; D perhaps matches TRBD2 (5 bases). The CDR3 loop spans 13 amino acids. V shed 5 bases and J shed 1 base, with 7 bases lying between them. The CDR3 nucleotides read TGTGCCAGCAGTACTAGACGCACAGATACGCAGTATTTT. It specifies CASSTRRTDTQYF.

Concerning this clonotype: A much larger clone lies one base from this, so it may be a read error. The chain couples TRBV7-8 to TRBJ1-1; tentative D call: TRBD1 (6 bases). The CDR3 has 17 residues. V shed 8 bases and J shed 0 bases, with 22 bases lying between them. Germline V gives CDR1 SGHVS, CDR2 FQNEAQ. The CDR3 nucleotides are TGTGCCAGCGGCTCATTTTTAGGGGGGGGGATGAACACTGAAGCTTTCTTT. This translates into CASGSFLGGGMNTEAFF. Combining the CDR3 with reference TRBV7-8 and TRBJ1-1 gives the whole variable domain GAGVSQSPRYKVAKRGQDVALRCDPISGHVSLFWYQQALGQGPEFLTYFQNEAQLDKSGLPSDRFFAERPEGSVSTLKIQRTQQEDSAVYLCASGSFLGGGMNTEAFFGQGTRLTVV.